One TCR beta chain is described in this entry. There is no known antigen for this receptor. It has no much larger one-base neighbor in the sample; base qualities were not kept. This specimen comes from a study of cytomegalovirus exposure and HLA in healthy donors (dated by TCRdb to the late 2010s). Context from the whole study: According to an earlier analysis of a few hundred of the donors, roughly 180 million T cells yielded approximately 120 million unique TCR beta sequences and 276 Gb of sequence data. An early release that covered some 640 HLA-typed donors contained 300 to 350 gigabases of sequencing data and tens of millions of unique TCR sequences. Among the approximately 400 genotyped donors, around 81% belonged to the genetic ancestry cluster associated with self-reported Caucasian donors. The aim of the study was to test whether cataloging public T cell receptors could identify signatures of past pathogen exposure. The T cell repertoires of several hundred subjects were profiled by immunosequencing and related to cytomegalovirus serostatus. Besides the first cohort of roughly 640 subjects, a separate validation cohort made up of roughly 130 different subjects was used. The study combined high-throughput TCR immunosequencing, statistical association of individual TCRs with disease status, and machine learning to predict cytomegalovirus infection status. In a later analysis, previously published TCR beta repertoires from 666 donors were re-analyzed and high-resolution HLA genotyping was added so that TCR occurrence patterns could be studied. Rather than drawing on any new phenotypic data, the later analysis identified candidate immune exposures from TCR beta sequences and the way those sequences occurred across donors. An earlier analysis of several hundred of the donors applied high-throughput TCR beta sequencing to assess whether each TCR beta V gene segment acted as functional or pseudogenic. Donor age, sex, ethnicity and CMV serostatus were compiled alongside the repertoire data. A later genetic analysis used genome-wide SNP genotypes for about 60% of the roughly 700 donors, treating that subset as a discovery cohort. Every discovery cohort repertoire had been produced on one sequencing platform. Both class I and class II loci were covered by HLA typing, at four-digit resolution. Typing coverage differed by locus: A, B, C, DRB1 and DQB1 were typed in roughly 629-630 donors, DQA1 in around 500, DPA1 in roughly 590, and DPB1 in 472. Several DR-DQ haplotypes were handled as single units for association and clustering because linkage in the cohort was strong. Among 300 to 500 genotyped donors of the cohort, an average of approximately 200,000 unique TCR beta nucleotide sequences was sequenced per donor, of which about 18% were non-productive.

The library was made by the immunoSEQ multiplex PCR assay. For the multiplex PCR, a mixture combining 60 forward primers for TCR Vbeta segments and 13 reverse primers for TCR Jbeta segments was used. The CDR3 region of rearranged TCR beta genes was amplified from genomic DNA by a multiplex PCR assay. The amplified TCR beta libraries were sequenced on the Illumina HiSeq System as 87-base-pair reads. The authors' analysis ran thus. A later analysis tallied tens of millions of unique TCR beta chains across the 666 repertoires, and around 10 million of those chains were shared by two or more donors. Raw reads were error-corrected and collapsed into unique sequences with a nearest-neighbor algorithm that merged closely related sequences to remove PCR and sequencing errors. CDR3 sequences were aligned to IMGT reference sequences to assign V, D and J gene segments. For a sequence to be retained, a match of at least six nucleotides was required to both a V gene segment and a J gene segment. A rearrangement counted as productive if the CDR3 had no stop codons and remained in frame with V and J, and every other rearrangement counted as non-productive. Following IMGT convention, CDR3 was defined as the stretch from the second conserved V-encoded cysteine up to the conserved J-encoded phenylalanine. The earlier analysis of about 610 of the donors excluded any sequence lacking an unambiguous match to a single V gene segment. In an earlier analysis of around 590 of the donors, a V segment was called functional when productive rearrangements were above 56.7%, and segregating when the standard deviation between donors exceeded 5%. A statistical classification framework was built to diagnose cytomegalovirus status from the catalog of TCR beta chain sequences. In a later analysis, TCR nucleotide sequences were compared against IMGT/GENE-DB human TR gene sequences so that V and J genes could be assigned. A later analysis assigned CDR3 sequences and most-parsimonious VDJ recombination scenarios with the TCRdist pipeline. In a later analysis, every TCR beta chain was defined by the combination of its CDR3 amino acid sequence and its V-gene family, and reads without a unique V-gene family were dropped. A later analysis removed 592 highly shared, low-generation-probability nucleotide sequences to deal with suspected cross-contamination and a sequencing artifact. A later analysis calculated a clonal expansion index for each public chain from normalized within-repertoire ranks of inferred template counts. In a later analysis, generation probabilities were computed using a VDJ recombination model fitted to out-of-frame rearrangements, and the results were checked against IGoR. A later analysis scored TCR-TCR, TCR-HLA and TCR-CMV co-occurrence with hypergeometric tests, applying a repertoire-size bias correction to TCR pairs. To estimate false discovery rates, a later analysis permuted the HLA or CMV assignments 20 times. A later analysis grouped co-occurring TCRs with DBSCAN, adding TCRdist sequence similarity when clustering within HLA-allele-positive subsets. Co-occurrence clustering excluded repertoires with fewer than 30,000 or more than 120,000 public chains, plus five with anomalous nucleotide sharing. The table comes from immuneACCESS by way of TCRdb, which keeps in-frame sequences with V and J called. Part of the clones is missing from these tables; in studies checked, under half for an unresolved V gene and the rest for unknown reasons. The DNA gave D and trimming, while V, J and clone size come from that table. Counted in this sample were more than 140,000 clones; 50% to 75% of them appeared once. The ten largest make up under 3% of the sample.

General conclusions and limits of the study: The study listed 164 TCR beta chains as associated with cytomegalovirus. A further reported finding was that TCR beta sequences accurately predicted the HLA-A and HLA-B alleles for most subjects in the first cohort. The classifier was reported to diagnose cytomegalovirus status with high specificity and sensitivity in both the original and validation cohorts. A few of the identified cytomegalovirus-associated TCR beta chains were confirmed in vitro to be specific for cytomegalovirus antigens. The cohort was sequenced for TCR beta chains only, and without alpha or paired-chain data the features that could be detected were limited. Because counts were too low, seventeen rarely observed V segments, including chromosome 9 orphons, were left out of the earlier analysis of 500 to 750 of the donors. According to the authors, the approach could potentially be generalized to other disease states and immunological phenotypes. Compared with equally common non-associated chains, HLA-associated TCR beta chains in a later analysis were more clonally expanded and had lower generation probabilities. A later analysis found that most CMV-associated TCR beta chains appeared HLA-restricted, with HLA associations seemingly driven largely by CMV exposure. A cluster of highly shared sequence variants was judged likely to represent a technical artifact of the sequencing pipeline. Correlated functional status among segregating V segments might be attributable to linkage disequilibrium, but an unknown experimental factor could not be ruled out. Specific HLA alleles were associated with 16,951 TCR beta sequences at a false discovery rate of 0.05 in a later analysis. A later analysis reported that several top co-occurrence clusters appeared linked to parvovirus B19, influenza, CMV and Epstein-Barr virus. Because the 87-base-pair reads could not distinguish some IMGT-functional V segments, including TRBV6-2 and TRBV6-3, those segments were excluded. The presence/absence analyses assumed that sequencing depth was roughly uniform across donors, and that assumption may not be true. Broadly in line with IMGT annotations, most TCR beta V segments showed up in productive rearrangements about 90% or about 30% of the time in an earlier analysis of approximately 640 of the donors. When HLA alleles, especially DR and DQ, strongly co-occurred, attributing TCR associations to individual alleles was difficult. Across donors, most TCR sequences were observed very rarely, whereas some public TCRs were present in many individuals. According to a later analysis, TCR association rates differed among HLA loci, with DRB1 alleles showing the most associated TCRs and HLA-C alleles showing the fewest. In a later genetic analysis, fewer N-insertions in productive TCRs were reported among donors in an Asian-associated ancestry cluster than the roughly 700-donor mean. Because some donors lacked HLA typing at each locus, the association tests relied only on the typed subset. Immune exposure information for the cohort was limited to CMV serostatus. In a later genetic analysis, a missense DCLRE1C variant was associated with V-gene and J-gene trimming of TCR beta chains, and the association was replicated in an independent cohort.

The cohort consisted of 600 to 750 healthy bone marrow donors. All cohort members were sampled while nominally healthy, although unrecorded immune exposures were likely present. The donor tested CMV seropositive and was one of the 289 seropositive cohort members. Each donor provided a peripheral blood sample, and peripheral blood mononuclear cells were used for TCR beta sequencing. The Qiagen DNeasy Blood Extraction Kit was used to extract genomic DNA from the blood cell samples. From a lookup of the germline V gene, CDR1 and CDR2 are SGHRS and YFSETQ. Measured from the cysteine to the phenylalanine, the CDR3 is 13 residues long. Only CDR3 DNA is held: 39 bases, read in frame from base 1. The V end gives up 3 bases and the J end 7 bases, leaving 3 bases in the junction not matched to a gene.

The receptor comes from a woman in her twenties or thirties in good health and CMV-seropositive. The sequenced material came from PBMCs. The sequence joins TRBV5-1 to TRBJ1-2, with 10 central nucleotides matching TRBD1. The DNA sequence is as follows: TGCGCCAGCAGCTGGGACAGGGGAGGTGGCTACACCTTC. This translates into CASSWDRGGGYTF.